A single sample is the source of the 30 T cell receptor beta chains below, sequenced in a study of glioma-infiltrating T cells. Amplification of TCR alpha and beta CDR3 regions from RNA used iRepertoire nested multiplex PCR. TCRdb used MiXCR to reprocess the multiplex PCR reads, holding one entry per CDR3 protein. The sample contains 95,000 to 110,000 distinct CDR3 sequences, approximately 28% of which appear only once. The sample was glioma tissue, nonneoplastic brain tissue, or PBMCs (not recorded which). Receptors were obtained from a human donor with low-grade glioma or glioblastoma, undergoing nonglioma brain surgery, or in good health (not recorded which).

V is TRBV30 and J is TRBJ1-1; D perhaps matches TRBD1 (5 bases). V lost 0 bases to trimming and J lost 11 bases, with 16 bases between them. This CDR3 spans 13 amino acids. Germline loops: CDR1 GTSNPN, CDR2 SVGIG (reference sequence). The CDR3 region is CAWSVRGDGDAFF. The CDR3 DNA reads TGTGCCTGGAGTGTGAGAGGGGATGGGGACGCTTTCTTT.

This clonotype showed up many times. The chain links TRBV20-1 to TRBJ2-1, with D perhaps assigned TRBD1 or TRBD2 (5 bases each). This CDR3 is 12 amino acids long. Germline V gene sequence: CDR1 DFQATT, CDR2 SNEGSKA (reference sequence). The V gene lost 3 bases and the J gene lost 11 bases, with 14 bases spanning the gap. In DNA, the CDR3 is TGCAGTGCTAGGGCCGTTCCGGGACAGCAGTTCTTC. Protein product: CSARAVPGQQFF.

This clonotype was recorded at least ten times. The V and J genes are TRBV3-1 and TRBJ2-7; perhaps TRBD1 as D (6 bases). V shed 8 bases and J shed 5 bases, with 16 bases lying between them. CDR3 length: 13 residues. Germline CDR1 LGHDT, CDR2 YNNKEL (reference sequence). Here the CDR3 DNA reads TGTGCCAGCCGCAGAGGGGGAGAAGACGAGCAGTACTTC. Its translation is CASRRGGEDEQYF.

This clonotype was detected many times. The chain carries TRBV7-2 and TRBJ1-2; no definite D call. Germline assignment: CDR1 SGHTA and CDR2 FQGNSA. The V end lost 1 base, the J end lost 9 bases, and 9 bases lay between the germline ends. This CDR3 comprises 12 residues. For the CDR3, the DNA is TGTGCCAGCAGCTTAGAAACCAGGCGCTACACCTTC. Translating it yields CASSLETRRYTF.

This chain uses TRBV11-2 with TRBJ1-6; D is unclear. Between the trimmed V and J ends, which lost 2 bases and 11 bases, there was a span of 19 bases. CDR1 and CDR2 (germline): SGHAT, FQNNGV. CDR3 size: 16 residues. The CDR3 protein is CASSLPETRRATPLHF. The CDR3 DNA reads TGTGCCAGCAGCTTACCCGAAACACGGAGGGCGACACCCCTCCACTTT.

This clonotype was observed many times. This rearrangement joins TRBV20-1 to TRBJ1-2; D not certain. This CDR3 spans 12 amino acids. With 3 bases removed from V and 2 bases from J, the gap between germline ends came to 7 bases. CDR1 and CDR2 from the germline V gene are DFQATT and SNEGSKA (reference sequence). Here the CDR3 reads CSASVRNYGYTF. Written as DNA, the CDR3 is TGCAGTGCTAGCGTACGGAACTATGGCTACACCTTC.

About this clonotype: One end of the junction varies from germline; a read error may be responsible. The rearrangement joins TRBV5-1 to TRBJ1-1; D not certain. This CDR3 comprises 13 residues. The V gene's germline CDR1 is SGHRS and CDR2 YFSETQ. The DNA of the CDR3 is TGCGCCAGCAGCTTGGCGGAGAACACTGAAGCTTACTTT. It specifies CASSLAENTEAYF.

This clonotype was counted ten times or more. The CDR3 DNA follows: TGTGCCAGCAGCTCCCTGTCGAGTAGCGGGGGACCTCAAGAGACCCAGTACTTC. Translated: CASSSLSSSGGPQETQYF. The V gene is TRBV11-2, the J gene TRBJ2-5; 9 bases agree with TRBD2. The CDR3 is 18 amino acids. Per the germline V gene, CDR1 is SGHAT and CDR2 is FQNNGV. The V gene end was trimmed by 4 bases and the J gene end by 2 bases; junction bases not matched to a gene: 14. Together with reference TRBV11-2 and TRBJ2-5, the CDR3 gives the full variable domain: EAGVAQSPRYKIIEKRQSVAFWCNPISGHATLYWYQQILGQGPKLLIQFQNNGVVDDSQLPKDRFSAERLKGVDSTLKIQPAKLEDSAVYLCASSSLSSSGGPQETQYFGPGTRLLVL.

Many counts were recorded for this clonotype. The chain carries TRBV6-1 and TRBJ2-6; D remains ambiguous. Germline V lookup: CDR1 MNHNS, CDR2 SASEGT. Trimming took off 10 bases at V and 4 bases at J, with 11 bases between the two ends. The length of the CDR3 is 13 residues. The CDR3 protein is CATRIAGANVLTF. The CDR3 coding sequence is TGTGCCACCAGAATCGCCGGGGCCAACGTCCTGACTTTC.

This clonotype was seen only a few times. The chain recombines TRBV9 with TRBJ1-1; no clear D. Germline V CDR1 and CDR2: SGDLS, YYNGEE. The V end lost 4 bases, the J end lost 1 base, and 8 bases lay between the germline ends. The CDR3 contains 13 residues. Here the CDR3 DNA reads TGTGCCAGCAGCCCTCCAGGGAACACTGAAGCTTTCTTT. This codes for CASSPPGNTEAFF. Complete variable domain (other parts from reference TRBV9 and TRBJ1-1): DSGVTQTPKHLITATGQRVTLRCSPRSGDLSVYWYQQSLDQGLQFLIQYYNGEERAKGNILERFSAQQFPDLHSELNLSSLELGDSALYFCASSPPGNTEAFFGQGTRLTVV.

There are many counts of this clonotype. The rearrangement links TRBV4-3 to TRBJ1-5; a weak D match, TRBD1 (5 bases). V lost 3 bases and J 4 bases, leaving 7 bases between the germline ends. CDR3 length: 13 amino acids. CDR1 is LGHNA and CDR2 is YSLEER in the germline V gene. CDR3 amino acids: CASSQTENQPQHF. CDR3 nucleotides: TGCGCCAGCAGCCAGACAGAGAATCAGCCCCAGCATTTT.

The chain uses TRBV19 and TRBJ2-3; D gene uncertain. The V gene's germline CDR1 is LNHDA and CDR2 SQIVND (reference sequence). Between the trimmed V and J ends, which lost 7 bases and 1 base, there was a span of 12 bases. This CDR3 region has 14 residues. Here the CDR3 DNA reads TGTGCCAGTACCGCGAAGCAGGGCACAGATACGCAGTATTTT. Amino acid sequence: CASTAKQGTDTQYF.

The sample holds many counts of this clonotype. As DNA, the CDR3 is TGTGCCAGCAGCTTAGGATGGGAGCGGGGGGGCGGTGTGGAGACCCAGTACTTC. It encodes CASSLGWERGGGVETQYF. J is TRBJ2-5 and V is TRBV7-2, with TRBD2 matching 10 bases. The V and J ends lost 1 base and 5 bases, in that order; junction bases with no gene match: 13. Germline CDR1 SGHTA, CDR2 FQGNSA. This CDR3 is built from 18 residues.

The CDR3 bases are TGTGCCTGGAAAGAGTTAGGGAACACTGAAGCTTTCTTT. This gives the protein CAWKELGNTEAFF. The chain joins TRBV30 to TRBJ1-1; D not certain. CDR3 size: 13 residues. Germline V gives CDR1 GTSNPN, CDR2 SVGIG (reference sequence). Trimming took 4 bases from V and 1 from J, leaving 10 bases between them.

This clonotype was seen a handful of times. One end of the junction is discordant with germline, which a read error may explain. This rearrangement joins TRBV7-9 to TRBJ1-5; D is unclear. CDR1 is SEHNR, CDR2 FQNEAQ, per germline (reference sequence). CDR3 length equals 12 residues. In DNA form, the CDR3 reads TGTGCCAGAAGCGCTAGCGATCAGCCCCAGCATTTT. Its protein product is CARSASDQPQHF.

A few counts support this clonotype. The DNA for the CDR3 is TGTGCCATCAGTGAAGGCACCTTGAACACTGAAGCTTTCTTT. Protein: CAISEGTLNTEAFF. The chain carries TRBV10-3 and TRBJ1-1; D call uncertain. Looked up from germline, CDR1 is ENHRY and CDR2 is SYGVKD. The CDR3 length is 14 residues. Trimming pared 3 bases from V and 0 bases from J, leaving 8 bases between.

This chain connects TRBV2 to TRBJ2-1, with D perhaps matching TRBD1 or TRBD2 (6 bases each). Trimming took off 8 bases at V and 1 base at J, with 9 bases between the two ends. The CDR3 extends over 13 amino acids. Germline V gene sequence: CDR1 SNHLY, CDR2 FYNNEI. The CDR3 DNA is TGTGCCAGCGAGGGGGGATCCTACAATGAGCAGTTCTTC. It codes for CASEGGSYNEQFF.

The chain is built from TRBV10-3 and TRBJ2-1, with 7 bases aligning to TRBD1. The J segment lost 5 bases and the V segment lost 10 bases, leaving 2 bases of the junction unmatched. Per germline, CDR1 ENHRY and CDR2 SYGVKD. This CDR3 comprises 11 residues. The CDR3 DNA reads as TGTGCCACAGGGGGAAACAATGAGCAGTTCTTC. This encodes CATGGNNEQFF.

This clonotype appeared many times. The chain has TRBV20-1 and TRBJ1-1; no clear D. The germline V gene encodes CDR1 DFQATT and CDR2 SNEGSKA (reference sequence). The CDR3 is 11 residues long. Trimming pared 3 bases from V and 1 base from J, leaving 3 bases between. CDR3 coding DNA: TGCAGTGCTAGCCAGAACACTGAAGCTTTCTTT. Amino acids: CSASQNTEAFF.

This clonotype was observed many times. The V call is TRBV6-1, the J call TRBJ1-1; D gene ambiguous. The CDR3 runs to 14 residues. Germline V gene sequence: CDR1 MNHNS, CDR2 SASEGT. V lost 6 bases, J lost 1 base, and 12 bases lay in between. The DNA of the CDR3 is TGTGCCAGCAGCCACTCGGTACAGAACACTGAAGCTTTCTTT. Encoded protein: CASSHSVQNTEAFF.

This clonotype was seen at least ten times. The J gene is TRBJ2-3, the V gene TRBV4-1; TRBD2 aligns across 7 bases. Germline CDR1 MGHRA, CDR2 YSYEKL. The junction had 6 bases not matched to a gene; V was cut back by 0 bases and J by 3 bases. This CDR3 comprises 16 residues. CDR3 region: CASSQESSGLTDTQYF. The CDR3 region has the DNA TGCGCCAGCAGCCAAGAGAGTAGCGGGTTAACAGATACGCAGTATTTT.

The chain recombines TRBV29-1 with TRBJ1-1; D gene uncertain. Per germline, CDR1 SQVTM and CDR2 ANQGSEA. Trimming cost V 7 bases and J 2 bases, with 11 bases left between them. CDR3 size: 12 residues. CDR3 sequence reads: CSAHSFNTEAFF. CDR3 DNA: TGCAGCGCCCATAGTTTCAACACTGAAGCTTTCTTT.

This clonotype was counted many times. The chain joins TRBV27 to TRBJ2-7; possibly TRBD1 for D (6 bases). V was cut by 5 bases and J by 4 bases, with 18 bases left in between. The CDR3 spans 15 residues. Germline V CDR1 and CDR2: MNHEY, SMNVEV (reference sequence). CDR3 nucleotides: TGTGCCAGCAGTCCCCAGGGGTCAAGGAATTACGAGCAGTACTTC. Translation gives CASSPQGSRNYEQYF.

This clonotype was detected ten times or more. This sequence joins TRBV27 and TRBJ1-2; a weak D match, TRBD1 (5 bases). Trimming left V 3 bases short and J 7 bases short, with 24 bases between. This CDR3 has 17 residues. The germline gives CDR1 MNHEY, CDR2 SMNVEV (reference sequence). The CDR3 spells CASSFWLSPTGPSGYTF. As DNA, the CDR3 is TGTGCCAGCAGTTTTTGGCTCTCCCCAACGGGGCCCTCTGGCTACACCTTC.

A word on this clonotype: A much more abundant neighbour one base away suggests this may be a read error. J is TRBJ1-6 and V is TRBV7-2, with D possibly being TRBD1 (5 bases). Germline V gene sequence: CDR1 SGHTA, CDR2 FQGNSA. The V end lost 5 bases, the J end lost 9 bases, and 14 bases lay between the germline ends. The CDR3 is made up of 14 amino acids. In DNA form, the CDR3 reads TGTGCCAGCAGCCTGAGACAGAACCGTTCACCCCTCCACTTT. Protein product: CASSLRQNRSPLHF. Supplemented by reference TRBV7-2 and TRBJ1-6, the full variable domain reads GAGVSQSPSNKVTEKGKDVELRCDPISGHTALYWYRQSLGQGLEFLIYFQGNSAPDKSGLPSDRFSAERTGGSVSTLTIQRTQQEDSAVYLCASSLRQNRSPLHFGNGTRLTVT.

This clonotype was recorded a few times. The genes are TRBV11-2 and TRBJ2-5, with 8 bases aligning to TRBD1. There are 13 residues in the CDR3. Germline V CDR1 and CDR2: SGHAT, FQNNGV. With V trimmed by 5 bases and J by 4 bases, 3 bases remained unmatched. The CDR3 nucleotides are TGTGCCAGCAGCATCGGACAGGGAGAGACCCAGTACTTC. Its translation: CASSIGQGETQYF.

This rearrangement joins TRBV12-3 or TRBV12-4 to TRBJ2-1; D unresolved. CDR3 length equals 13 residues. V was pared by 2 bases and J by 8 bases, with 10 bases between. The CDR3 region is CASSLMWADEQFF. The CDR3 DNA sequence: TGTGCCAGCAGTTTAATGTGGGCGGATGAGCAGTTCTTC.

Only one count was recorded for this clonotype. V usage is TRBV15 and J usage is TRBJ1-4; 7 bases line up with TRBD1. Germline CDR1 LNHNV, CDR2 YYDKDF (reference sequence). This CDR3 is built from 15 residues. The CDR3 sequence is CTNSSAGTANEKLFF. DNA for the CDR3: TGTACCAACAGCAGCGCCGGGACAGCTAATGAAAAACTGTTTTTT.

The CDR3 spells CATSDANNDPDRGRINTGELFF. CDR3 nucleotide sequence: TGTGCCACCAGTGATGCTAATAATGACCCCGACAGGGGGCGAATCAACACCGGGGAGCTGTTTTTT. This chain joins TRBV24-1 and TRBJ2-2; 10 nucleotides match TRBD1. The V and J ends lost 3 bases and 2 bases, in that order; junction bases with no gene match: 20. There are 22 residues in the CDR3. The germline CDR1 and CDR2 sequences are KGHDR and SFDVKD.

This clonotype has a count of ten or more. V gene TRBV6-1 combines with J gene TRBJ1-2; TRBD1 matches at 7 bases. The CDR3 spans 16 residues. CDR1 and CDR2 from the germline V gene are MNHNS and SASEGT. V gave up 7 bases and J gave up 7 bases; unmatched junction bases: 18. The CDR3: CASTSHGQAISSGYTF. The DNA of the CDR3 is TGTGCCAGCACCTCGCACGGACAGGCCATAAGCAGTGGCTACACCTTC.